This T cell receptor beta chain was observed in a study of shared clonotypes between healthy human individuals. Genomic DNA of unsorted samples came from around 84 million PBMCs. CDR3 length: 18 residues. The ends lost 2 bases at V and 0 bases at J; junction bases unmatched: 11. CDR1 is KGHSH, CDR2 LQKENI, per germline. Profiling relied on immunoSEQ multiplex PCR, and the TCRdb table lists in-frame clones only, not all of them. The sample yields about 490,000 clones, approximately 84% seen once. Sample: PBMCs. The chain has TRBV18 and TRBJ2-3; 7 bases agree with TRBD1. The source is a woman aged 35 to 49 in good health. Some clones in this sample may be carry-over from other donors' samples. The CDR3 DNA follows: TGTGCCAGCTCACCAATCAGGGGGACGTTAAAGAGCACAGATACGCAGTATTTT. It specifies CASSPIRGTLKSTDTQYF.